These 2 T cell receptor beta chains came from one sample sequenced in a study of cytomegalovirus exposure and HLA in healthy donors. The PCR made use of 60 Vbeta and 13 Jbeta primers. The table came from immunoSEQ multiplex PCR; TCRdb's copy has only in-frame clones and leaves some out. The data hold more than 100,000 clones, with less than 90% observed a single time. Input material: PBMCs. The origin of the receptors is a middle-aged man in good health and CMV-seronegative.

This sequence joins TRBV7-9 and TRBJ1-1, with D unclear. V lost 5 bases, J lost 1 base, and 17 bases lay in between. Per the germline V gene, CDR1 is SEHNR and CDR2 is FQNEAQ (reference sequence). This CDR3 comprises 16 residues. The CDR3 DNA reads as TGTGCCAGCAGCGCCGGTTCGCTGGGCCCGAACACTGAAGCTTTCTTT. It yields the protein CASSAGSLGPNTEAFF.

The chain employs TRBV5-1 and TRBJ1-3; 8 positions match TRBD1. Per the germline V gene, CDR1 is SGHRS and CDR2 is YFSETQ. The junction had 10 bases not matched to a gene; V was cut back by 5 bases and J by 6 bases. This CDR3 comprises 15 residues. CDR3 in amino acids: CASSSSTGGVNTIYF. The CDR3, as DNA: TGCGCCAGCAGTTCATCTACAGGGGGAGTAAACACCATATATTTT.